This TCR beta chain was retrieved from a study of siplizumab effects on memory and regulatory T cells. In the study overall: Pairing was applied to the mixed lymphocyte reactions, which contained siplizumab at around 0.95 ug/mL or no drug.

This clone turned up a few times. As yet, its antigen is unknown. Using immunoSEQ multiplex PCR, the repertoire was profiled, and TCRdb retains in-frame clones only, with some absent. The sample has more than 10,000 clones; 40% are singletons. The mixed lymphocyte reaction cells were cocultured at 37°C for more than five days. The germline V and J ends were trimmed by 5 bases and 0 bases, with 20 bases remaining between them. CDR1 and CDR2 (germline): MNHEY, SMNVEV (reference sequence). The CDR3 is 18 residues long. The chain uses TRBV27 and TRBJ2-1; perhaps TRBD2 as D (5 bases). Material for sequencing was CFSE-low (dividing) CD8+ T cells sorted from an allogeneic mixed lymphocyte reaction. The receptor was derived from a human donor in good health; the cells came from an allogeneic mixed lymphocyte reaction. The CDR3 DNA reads TGTGCCAGCAGTCCCCAACAACGGCGAACTAGCTCCTACAATGAGCAGTTCTTC. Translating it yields CASSPQQRRTSSYNEQFF.